The 4 T cell receptor beta chains below were found in one sample sequenced in a study of blood T cells in healthy people across ages. Then a second PCR, running about 6 to 12 cycles, was carried out with a sample-barcoded 5' primer and a J-beta primer mix. TCRdb re-called the 5' RACE reads with MiXCR, one entry per CDR3 protein. The sample contains hundreds of thousands of distinct CDR3 sequences, over 40% of which appear only once. Sequenced sample: blood. The receptors stem from a woman at least 80 years old in good health.

Comments on this clonotype: In this CDR3 the conserved last residue, phenylalanine or tryptophan, is missing, so a read error is likely. V and J are TRBV6-6 and TRBJ1-6, with D unclear. V gave up 7 bases and J gave up 6 bases, with 10 bases separating them. This CDR3 has 13 residues. The germline V gene encodes CDR1 MNHNY and CDR2 SVGAGI (reference sequence). The CDR3 nucleotides are TGTGCCAGCAACTTAGGGCCTAATTCACCCCTCCACCTT. Encoded protein: CASNLGPNSPLHL.

This sequence joins TRBV7-2 and TRBJ2-7; unclear D gene. Trimming removed 0 bases at V and 9 bases at J, with 9 bases between. Germline CDR1 and CDR2: SGHTA and FQGNSA. CDR3 length: 12 residues. The CDR3 spells CASSLALNGQYF. CDR3 sequence (DNA): TGTGCCAGCAGCTTAGCTCTGAACGGGCAGTACTTC.

The V call is TRBV7-8, the J call TRBJ2-7; no firm D call. Looked up from germline, CDR1 is SGHVS and CDR2 is FQNEAQ. This CDR3 is built from 13 residues. Trimming took 0 bases from V and 7 from J, leaving 10 bases between them. This CDR3 reads CASSLASNNEQYF. The CDR3 DNA is TGTGCCAGCAGCTTAGCGTCGAACAATGAGCAGTACTTC.

This clonotype was counted many times. The J gene is TRBJ1-2, the V gene TRBV2, with D perhaps TRBD1 (6 bases). Germline V gives CDR1 SNHLY, CDR2 FYNNEI. V was pared by 6 bases and J by 5 bases, with 16 bases between. The CDR3 runs to 14 residues. CDR3: CASSRTAQTYGYTF. CDR3 nucleotide sequence: TGTGCCAGCAGCCGGACAGCACAAACGTATGGCTACACCTTC.